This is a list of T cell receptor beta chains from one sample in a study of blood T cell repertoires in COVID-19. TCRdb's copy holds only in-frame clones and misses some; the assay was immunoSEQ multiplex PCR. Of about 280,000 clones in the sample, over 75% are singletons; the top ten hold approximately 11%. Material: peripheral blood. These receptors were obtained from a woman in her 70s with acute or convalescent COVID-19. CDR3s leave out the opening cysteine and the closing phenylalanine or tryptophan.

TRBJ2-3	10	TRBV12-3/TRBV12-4	ASRDRADTQY
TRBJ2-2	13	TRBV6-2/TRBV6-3	ASSYVTANTGELF
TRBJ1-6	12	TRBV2	ASSERGEGTPLH
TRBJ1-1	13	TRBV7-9	ASSFGTGGTTEAF
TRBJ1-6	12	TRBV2	ASTQGTYNSPLH
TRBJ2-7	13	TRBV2	ASQDELGSSYEQY
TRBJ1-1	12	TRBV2	ASSMTGGKTEAF
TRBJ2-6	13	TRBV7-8	ASSLGRAGANVLT
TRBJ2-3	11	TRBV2	ASTEGGRDTQY
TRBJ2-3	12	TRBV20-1	SASRQGGTDTQY
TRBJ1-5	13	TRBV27	ASSIRTGPGNPQH
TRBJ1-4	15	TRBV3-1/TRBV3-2	ASSPPSWGGVSEKLF
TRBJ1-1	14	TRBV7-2	ASSLPSGGMNTEAF
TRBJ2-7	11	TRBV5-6	ASSIDSNYEQY